Listed here is a single TCR beta chain. Distinct nucleotide sequences in the sample also encode this CDR3. MiXCR reprocessed the PCR reads for TCRdb. This sample yields 50,000 to 70,000 clones, of which 4% to 4.5% are seen a single time; about a fifth belongs to the top ten. The sample originates from a study of metastatic and nonmetastatic thyroid tumors. Whole-study context: Repertoire comparisons spanned blood and tumor or nodule tissue from malignant and benign thyroid patients.

All patients reached thyroid surgery having received no treatment beforehand. This TCR derives from a female donor with papillary thyroid cancer or a benign thyroid nodule (not recorded which). Some clones in this sample may be carry-over from other donors' samples. Sequences were obtained from blood.

The DNA of the CDR3 is TGTGCCAGCTCACCGGGACTAGCAGAGACCCAGTACTTC. It is translated as CASSPGLAETQYF. V is TRBV18 and J is TRBJ2-5; 9 bases fit TRBD2. CDR3 length: 13 residues. From germline, CDR1 is KGHSH and CDR2 LQKENI. V lost 3 bases, J lost 4 bases, and 0 bases stayed unmatched.